These 28 T cell receptor beta chains share one sample of origin, sequenced in a study of CD8+ T cells in alopecia areata. Investigators isolated RNA and reverse transcribed it into cDNA to act as the sequencing template. Method: immunoSEQ multiplex PCR; TCRdb's copy keeps in-frame clones and lacks some. The table lists approximately 110,000 clones, with no singletons. The sample consisted of lesional skin. The source is a C3H/HeJ mouse with alopecia areata. MHC haplotype here: H2-k.

A word on this clone: Gene names and germline refer to mouse. The CDR3 end lies 4 residues beyond the end of the read and is filled in from the germline J gene. V gene TRBV13-3 combines with J gene TRBJ2-1; 9 bases match TRBD2. The V and J ends lost 5 bases and 1 base, in that order; junction bases with no gene match: 4. The CDR3 has 15 residues. Germline V gives CDR1 NNHDY, CDR2 SYVADS. The part of the CDR3 DNA that was read is TGTGCCAGCAGAGGGGACTGGGAAAACTATGCT. Translated: CASRGDWENYA. The whole CDR3 protein is CASRGDWENYAEQFF.

As concerns this clone: Any gene name here is a mouse gene name. The read halts 4 residues ahead of the CDR3 end, with the missing end drawn from the germline J gene. The chain is built from TRBV13-2 and TRBJ1-4; 8 nucleotides align to TRBD1. V lost 1 base to trimming and J lost 0 bases; unmatched junction nucleotides: 2. The germline V gene encodes CDR1 NNHNN and CDR2 SYGAGS (reference sequence). This CDR3 is built from 16 residues. The DNA read from the CDR3 is TGTGCCAGCGGTGATAGACAGGGGATTTCCAACGAA. It translates to CASGDRQGISNE. The whole CDR3 reads CASGDRQGISNERLFF.

This clone was recorded a few times. Mouse gene names and germline throughout. With the read ending 4 residues before the CDR3 end, the germline J gene is used to fill in that end. The genes are TRBV13-2 and TRBJ1-4; 7 bases agree with TRBD1. The V and J ends lost 5 bases and 5 bases, in that order; junction bases with no gene match: 6. The CDR3 runs 14 residues. Germline CDR1 NNHNN, CDR2 SYGAGS (reference sequence). The sequenced part of the CDR3 DNA is TGTGCCAGCGGGGCCGGGACAGAAAACGAA. This encodes CASGAGTENE. The CDR3, in full, reads CASGAGTENERLFF.

On this clone itself: Mouse germline and gene names are used. The read halts 4 residues ahead of the CDR3 end, with the missing end drawn from the germline J gene. This rearrangement joins TRBV13-1 to TRBJ2-7; weak D call: TRBD2 (6 bases). The CDR3 sequence is 13 residues long. CDR1 and CDR2 (germline): NSHNY, SYGAGN. The covered CDR3 bases are TGTGCCAGCAGTGATCTCTGGGGATAT. Its translation is CASSDLWGY. The whole CDR3 protein reads CASSDLWGYEQYF.

In its sample, this clone was seen a few times. The germline and genes are mouse ones. The read gets to within 4 residues of the CDR3 end, and the germline J gene fills in the rest. The sample holds other DNA sequences that translate to the same CDR3. The chain has TRBV19 and TRBJ2-7; the match to TRBD2 covers 9 bases. This CDR3 has 14 amino acids. Germline CDR1 and CDR2: FNHDT and SITEND (reference sequence). CDR3 bases read: TGTGCCAGCAGTATTAGACTGGGGGCATAT. Translation: CASSIRLGAY. The whole CDR3 is CASSIRLGAYEQYF.

The table lists this clone with many counts. The genes and germline here are from mouse. The read ends 4 residues shy of where the CDR3 ends; the end is completed using the germline J gene. The chain employs TRBV13-1 and TRBJ2-1, with 12 bases aligning to TRBD2. Germline V CDR1 and CDR2: NSHNY, SYGAGN. The CDR3 loop spans 14 amino acids. Losses at the gene ends were 3 bases for V and 5 bases for J; bases not matched to a gene: 0. Incomplete CDR3 DNA: TGTGCCAGCAGTGGGGACTGGGGGGATGCT. This codes for CASSGDWGDA. The CDR3 in full is CASSGDWGDAEQFF.

For this clone: The gene names given are mouse names. The read comes to an end 4 residues before the CDR3 does, leaving the germline J gene to fill in the end. V gene TRBV13-3 combines with J gene TRBJ1-2; 8 bases line up with TRBD1. There are 15 residues in the CDR3. V trimming: 1 base; J trimming: 2 bases; junction bases outside the gene matches: 4. Per germline, CDR1 NNHDY and CDR2 SYVADS. This CDR3 is CASSDSDRENSDYTF. Incomplete CDR3 DNA: TGTGCCAGCAGTGATTCGGACAGGGAGAACTCC.

This clone occurred a few times. The genes are named according to mouse. The CDR3 end falls 4 residues outside the read, so it is completed with the germline J gene. The rearrangement uses TRBV13-3 and TRBJ2-4, with D perhaps matching TRBD1 (5 bases). From germline, CDR1 is NNHDY and CDR2 SYVADS. V was clipped by 0 bases and J by 2 bases, with 10 bases between them. The CDR3 is 15 amino acids. The CDR3 spells CASSDASGHQNTLYF. CDR3 DNA, as far as it was read: TGTGCCAGCAGTGATGCATCAGGGCATCAAAAC.

This clone has a count of ten or more. Translating the DNA gives a protein that differs from the TCRdb entry at residue 13; the protein shown here is that DNA translation. All gene names here are mouse names. The CDR3 end is not reached by the read, which stops 3 residues before it; the germline J gene fills it in. J is TRBJ1-6 and V is TRBV19; 10 bases are a match to TRBD1. TRBJ1-6 is reported as an ORF; its role is uncertain. The CDR3 has 16 amino acids. The V gene end was trimmed by 5 bases and the J gene end by 2 bases; junction bases not matched to a gene: 4. Germline V gene data show CDR1 as FNHDT and CDR2 as SITEND (reference sequence). The sequenced part of the CDR3 DNA is TGTGCCAGCAGAGGGGACAGGGGAGCCTATAATTCGCCC. Translating it yields CASRGDRGAYNSP. The CDR3 as a whole reads CASRGDRGAYNSPLYF.

A few counts support this clone. Mouse germline and gene names are used. The read is 4 residues too short to cover the CDR3 end, so that end is filled in from the germline J gene. The chain joins TRBV13-3 to TRBJ2-7; TRBD2 matches 9 bases. Germline CDR1 is NNHDY and CDR2 is SYVADS. This CDR3 has 14 residues. Incomplete CDR3 DNA: TGTGCCAGCAGTGAAACTGGGGGGATGTAT. Its translation is CASSETGGMY. The entire CDR3 sequence reads CASSETGGMYEQYF.

As for this clone: Here the gene names and germline are mouse. The observed sequence ends 4 residues before the CDR3 terminus, with the missing tail filled in from the germline J gene. The V gene is TRBV13-3, the J gene TRBJ2-5; TRBD2 agrees at 12 bases. The CDR3 contains 17 residues. Germline trimming cut 5 bases from V and 0 bases from J; bases unmatched to any gene: 7. Per germline, CDR1 NNHDY and CDR2 SYVADS. CDR3 loop: CASSSGLGGHNQDTQYF. The CDR3 bases that were read are TGTGCCAGCAGCTCGGGACTGGGGGGCCATAACCAAGAC.

This clone was observed a few times. Gene names denote mouse genes. The read halts 4 residues ahead of the CDR3 end, with the missing end drawn from the germline J gene. The V gene is TRBV17, the J gene TRBJ1-1, with TRBD1 matching over 9 bases. The CDR3 length is 14 residues. The germline V gene has CDR1 MNHDT and CDR2 YYDKIL. The V and J ends lost 2 bases and 4 bases, in that order; junction bases with no gene match: 2. CDR3 sequence: CASSRRGQGTEVFF. Incomplete CDR3 DNA: TGTGCTAGCAGTAGAAGGGGACAGGGCACA.

Comments on this clone: Gene names are the mouse ones. The read ends 4 residues early relative to the CDR3; the germline J gene fills the gap. The chain couples TRBV1 to TRBJ1-2; 7 nucleotides line up with TRBD1. This CDR3 has 13 residues. Per germline, CDR1 NSQYPW and CDR2 LRSPGD (reference sequence). CDR3 sequence: CTCSAQTGSDYTF. CDR3 DNA (partial): TGCACCTGCAGTGCTCAGACAGGGAGC.

Only a few counts were recorded for this clone. The gene symbols are mouse symbols. The sequenced fragment ends 4 residues before the CDR3 boundary, so the rest is inferred from the germline J gene. The rearrangement links TRBV13-3 to TRBJ2-5, with 8 bases matching TRBD1. CDR1 NNHDY and CDR2 SYVADS come from the germline V gene. V shed 4 bases, J shed 2 bases, and the junction held 6 bases outside the gene matches. The CDR3 is 15 residues long. Partial CDR3 DNA: TGTGCCAGCAGTCCCAGGGGGCTGGGCCAAGAC. Amino acid sequence: CASSPRGLGQD. The CDR3 reads in full as CASSPRGLGQDTQYF.

In this sample, this clone turned up a few times. Gene names follow the mouse nomenclature. The read falls 4 residues short of the CDR3 end, and the missing part is taken from the germline J gene. The chain uses TRBV13-2 and TRBJ2-3; weak D call: TRBD1 (7 bases). V was pared by 1 base and J by 0 bases, with 12 bases between. Germline lookup yields CDR1 NNHNN and CDR2 SYGAGS (reference sequence). CDR3 length equals 16 residues. This CDR3 reads CASGDLAGGSAETLYF. The covered CDR3 bases are TGTGCCAGCGGTGATTTAGCAGGGGGGAGTGCAGAA.

A note on this clone: Any gene name here is a mouse gene name. With the read ending 4 residues before the CDR3 end, the germline J gene is used to fill in that end. The chain employs TRBV12-1 and TRBJ1-2; D is unresolved. Germline V gives CDR1 SGHSN, CDR2 HYEKVE. V lost 2 bases, J lost 0 bases, and 6 bases lay in between. The CDR3 totals 13 residues. CDR3 DNA (partial): TGTGCCAGCTCTCCGTCTGCAAACTCC. This encodes CASSPSANS. The whole CDR3 reads CASSPSANSDYTF. Filled out from reference TRBV12-1 and TRBJ1-2, the complete variable domain reads DSGVVQSPRHIIKEKGGRSVLTCIPISGHSNVVWYQQTLGKELKFLIQHYEKVERDKGFLPSRFSVQQFDDYHSEMNMSALELEDSAMYFCASSPSANSDYTFGSGTRLLVI.

With regard to this clone: Genes here carry mouse names. The read stops 4 residues short of the end of the CDR3; the missing end is completed from the germline J gene. The chain uses TRBV19 and TRBJ2-7; D is possibly TRBD1 (6 bases). CDR1 is FNHDT, CDR2 SITEND, per germline (reference sequence). The CDR3 loop spans 14 amino acids. Trimming left V 4 bases short and J 3 bases short, with 14 bases between. The CDR3 loop reads CASSSPRDNYEQYF. The sequenced part of the CDR3 DNA is TGTGCCAGCAGTTCCCCTCGGGACAACTAT.

This clone was seen ten or more times. Genes here carry mouse names. The CDR3 extends 4 residues past the end of the read, so its final part is completed from the germline J gene. The chain links TRBV19 to TRBJ1-1, with 8 bases fitting TRBD1. The CDR3 is 13 residues long. J was trimmed by 3 bases and V by 4 bases; bases with no gene match: 2. The germline gives CDR1 FNHDT, CDR2 SITEND (reference sequence). CDR3 bases read: TGTGCCAGCAGTTACAGGGGGGACACA. Translating gives CASSYRGDT. The whole CDR3 sequence reads CASSYRGDTEVFF.

Comments on this clone: The gene names here belong to mouse. The CDR3 end is not reached by the read, which stops 4 residues before it; the germline J gene fills it in. V gene TRBV13-3 combines with J gene TRBJ2-5; the match to TRBD2 covers 9 bases. Germline CDR1 NNHDY, CDR2 SYVADS. V trimming: 2 bases; J trimming: 2 bases; junction bases outside the gene matches: 9. The CDR3 has 17 amino acids. Partial CDR3 DNA: TGTGCCAGCAGTGACCCTGGGGGGGGAACCTCCCAAGAC. Its translation: CASSDPGGGTSQD. The CDR3 as a whole reads CASSDPGGGTSQDTQYF. Filled out from reference TRBV13-3 and TRBJ2-5, the complete variable domain reads EAAVTQSPRSKVAVTGGKVTLSCHQTNNHDYMYWYRQDTGHGLRLIHYSYVADSTEKGDIPDGYKASRPSQENFSLILELASLSQTAVYFCASSDPGGGTSQDTQYFGPGTRLLVL.

As to this clone: Gene names refer to mouse genes. The sequence runs out 4 residues before the end of the CDR3; the remainder is reconstructed from the germline J gene. This chain uses TRBV13-1 with TRBJ2-5, with 11 nucleotides matching TRBD2. Germline V CDR1 and CDR2: NSHNY, SYGAGN. The CDR3 contains 17 residues. The CDR3 reads CASSDANWGGARDTQYF. The DNA read from the CDR3 is TGTGCCAGCAGTGATGCCAACTGGGGGGGCGCGAGGGAC.

This clone has just a few counts. The germline and genes are mouse ones. Coverage ceases 4 residues before the CDR3 finishes, and the germline J gene fills in the end. The chain has TRBV19 and TRBJ2-1, with 8 bases lining up with TRBD2. Unmatched junction bases numbered 8, after V lost 7 bases and J lost 2 bases. The germline V gene encodes CDR1 FNHDT and CDR2 SITEND (reference sequence). This CDR3 has 15 amino acids. The DNA read from the CDR3 is TGTGCCAGCGGGGCTGGGGGGCCCGACTATGCT. Protein product: CASGAGGPDYA. In full, the CDR3 is CASGAGGPDYAEQFF.

Remarks on this clone: The genes are named according to mouse. The read ends 4 residues shy of where the CDR3 ends; the end is completed using the germline J gene. V usage is TRBV19 and J usage is TRBJ1-1, with D perhaps matching TRBD1 (6 bases). The CDR3 contains 15 residues. The germline V and J ends were trimmed by 2 bases and 0 bases, with 11 bases remaining between them. Germline loops: CDR1 FNHDT, CDR2 SITEND (reference sequence). CDR3 DNA (partial): TGTGCCAGCAGTATCCCCGGGACATCAAACACA. It translates to CASSIPGTSNT. The whole CDR3 sequence reads CASSIPGTSNTEVFF.

This clone showed up many times. Germline and genes: mouse. The read halts 4 residues ahead of the CDR3 end, with the missing end drawn from the germline J gene. This chain connects TRBV13-3 to TRBJ2-3; 8 bases match TRBD2. Germline V gives CDR1 NNHDY, CDR2 SYVADS. The CDR3 contains 16 residues. V trimming: 5 bases; J trimming: 0 bases; junction bases outside the gene matches: 8. The CDR3 loop reads CASSTWTGLSAETLYF. Partial CDR3 DNA: TGTGCCAGCAGCACCTGGACTGGGCTTAGTGCAGAA.

On this clone: One junction end does not reproduce the germline sequence, and a read error may be involved. Mouse germline and gene names are used. The missing CDR3 end, 4 residues past where the read stops, is filled in from the germline J gene. The chain links TRBV19 to TRBJ2-1; D is uncertain. Germline values: CDR1 FNHDT, CDR2 SITEND (reference sequence). CDR3 length: 15 residues. The CDR3 is CASSIDKNNYAEQFF. CDR3 DNA, as far as it was read: TGTGCCAGCAGCATAGACAAGAATAACTATGCT. Combining the CDR3 with reference TRBV19 and TRBJ2-1 gives the whole variable domain GGIITQTPKFLIGQEGQKLTLKCQQNFNHDTMYWYRQDSGKGLRLIYYSITENDLQKGDLSEGYDASREKKSSFSLTVTSAQKNEMAVFLCASSIDKNNYAEQFFGPGTRLTVL.

The sample holds a few counts of this clone. Gene and germline names: mouse. The CDR3 end is not reached by the read, which stops 4 residues before it; the germline J gene fills it in. Other DNA sequences in this sample translate to the same CDR3. The rearrangement links TRBV13-3 to TRBJ2-2, with TRBD2 matching 10 bases. Germline V gene sequence: CDR1 NNHDY, CDR2 SYVADS. V lost 0 bases to trimming and J lost 1 base; unmatched junction nucleotides: 3. The length of the CDR3 is 17 residues. CDR3: CASSDARLGGNTGQLYF. CDR3 DNA, as far as it was read: TGTGCCAGCAGTGATGCCCGACTGGGGGGAAACACCGGG.

The table lists this clone with a few counts. Mouse gene names and germline throughout. The read ends 4 residues shy of where the CDR3 ends; the end is completed using the germline J gene. J is TRBJ2-3 and V is TRBV13-1; TRBD2 matches 9 bases. The V segment lost 6 bases and the J segment 0 bases; nucleotides outside the gene matches: 5. Germline V gene data show CDR1 as NSHNY and CDR2 as SYGAGN. The CDR3 extends over 15 amino acids. CDR3 region: CASTDWGTSAETLYF. The part of the CDR3 DNA that was read is TGTGCCAGCACGGACTGGGGAACTAGTGCAGAA.

Note on this clone: Gene names follow the mouse nomenclature. The read terminates 4 residues before the CDR3 end, so the remaining end is supplied by the germline J gene. This sequence joins TRBV19 and TRBJ1-1, with a weak D call TRBD1 (5 bases). The CDR3 runs 13 residues. CDR1 is FNHDT and CDR2 is SITEND in the germline V gene (reference sequence). The covered CDR3 bases are TGTGCCAGCAGTAGCCAGGGAAGGGGA. This encodes CASSSQGRG. The CDR3 reads in full as CASSSQGRGEVFF.

This clone was counted a few times. Gene labels here are mouse ones. Read sequence stops 4 residues before the CDR3 end, and the germline J gene provides the missing end. This rearrangement joins TRBV12-1 to TRBJ1-4, with D perhaps matching TRBD1 (6 bases). V lost 0 bases and J 3 bases, leaving 7 bases between the germline ends. The germline V gene has CDR1 SGHSN and CDR2 HYEKVE. The CDR3 contains 14 residues. CDR3 DNA, as far as it was read: TGTGCCAGCTCTCTCCAGGGGCCCAACGAA. This gives the protein CASSLQGPNE. The CDR3 as a whole reads CASSLQGPNERLFF.